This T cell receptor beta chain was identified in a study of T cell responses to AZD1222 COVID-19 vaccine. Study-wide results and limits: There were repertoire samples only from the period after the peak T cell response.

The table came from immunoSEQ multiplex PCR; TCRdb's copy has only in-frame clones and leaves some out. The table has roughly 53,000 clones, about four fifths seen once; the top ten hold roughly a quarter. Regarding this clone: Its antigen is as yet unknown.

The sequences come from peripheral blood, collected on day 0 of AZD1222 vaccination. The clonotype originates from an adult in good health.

The CDR3 loop reads CASSQDRTGELFF. DNA of the CDR3: TGTGCCAGCAGCCAGGACAGAACCGGGGAGCTGTTTTTT. The chain carries TRBV7-8 and TRBJ2-2, with D possibly being TRBD1 (6 bases). The CDR3 length is 13 residues. Deletions cut 5 bases from V and 5 bases from J, with 9 bases between. CDR1 SGHVS and CDR2 FQNEAQ come from the germline V gene.